This passage covers 6 T cell receptor beta chains from one sample sequenced in a study of T-cell memory formation after mild COVID-19. TCRdb used MiXCR to reprocess the 5' RACE reads, holding one entry per CDR3 protein. Among 150,000 to 200,000 distinct CDR3 sequences listed, roughly 12% were seen once. Sequenced material: PBMCs or a T cell subset sorted from them (not recorded which). These receptors originate from a man aged 18 to 30 who had mild COVID-19 (a few samples of this study predate the infection). Cell type and time point are not known.

This clonotype appeared many times. The chain combines TRBV7-7 with TRBJ2-3; 10 nucleotides align to TRBD2. Germline V gives CDR1 SSHAT, CDR2 FNYEAQ (reference sequence). Trimming took 1 base from V and 5 from J; bases not matched to a gene: 6. The CDR3 has 16 amino acids. In DNA, the CDR3 is TGTGCCAGCAGCTTAGGAGCGGGGGGGCCGGTAGATACGCAGTATTTT. The encoded protein is CASSLGAGGPVDTQYF.

This clonotype was found many times. CDR3 nucleotide sequence: TGCGCCAGCAGTGACGAGCTACTCCGCGATAATGAGCAGTTCTTC. Its protein product is CASSDELLRDNEQFF. The V call is TRBV10-2, the J call TRBJ2-1; no clear D. Germline V lookup: CDR1 WSHSY, CDR2 SAAADI. This CDR3 is 15 amino acids long. V lost 3 bases, J lost 7 bases, and 16 bases lay in between.

The chain carries TRBV5-1 and TRBJ1-4; TRBD1 matches at 10 bases. The CDR3 runs to 16 residues. Germline V gene data show CDR1 as SGHRS and CDR2 as YFSETQ. V lost 5 bases and J lost 7; bases outside the gene matches: 11. CDR3 DNA sequence: TGCGCCAGCAGTCCGAACTCGGGACAGGGGTTTGAAAAACTGTTTTTT. Protein sequence: CASSPNSGQGFEKLFF. Based on the CDR3 plus reference TRBV5-1 and TRBJ1-4, the full variable domain is KAGVTQTPRYLIKTRGQQVTLSCSPISGHRSVSWYQQTPGQGLQFLFEYFSETQRNKGNFPGRFSGRQFSNSRSEMNVSTLELGDSALYLCASSPNSGQGFEKLFFGSGTQLSVL.

This clonotype was observed a handful of times. The genes are TRBV6-4 and TRBJ2-3; a weak D match, TRBD1 (6 bases). The germline V and J ends were trimmed by 6 bases and 10 bases, with 17 bases remaining between them. The CDR3 runs to 13 residues. Germline values: CDR1 MRHNA, CDR2 SNTAGT. In DNA, the CDR3 is TGTGCCAGCAGCACAACAGGGCCAAGAGCGCAGTATTTT. Translation: CASSTTGPRAQYF.

V gene TRBV6-5 combines with J gene TRBJ2-5; 7 bases agree with TRBD2. V gave up 4 bases and J gave up 5 bases; unmatched junction bases: 13. There are 16 residues in the CDR3. Germline CDR1 MNHEY, CDR2 SVGAGI. The CDR3 DNA follows: TGTGCCAGCAGTTCCGCCTGGGAGCGGGGAAGGGAGACCCAGTACTTC. Protein sequence: CASSSAWERGRETQYF.

The gene calls are TRBV7-9 and TRBJ1-3; D possibly corresponds to TRBD1 (5 bases). The CDR3 spans 13 residues. The germline CDR1 and CDR2 sequences are SEHNR and FQNEAQ (reference sequence). The chain's CDR3 is CGTQGDSGNTIYF. DNA for the CDR3: TGTGGTACGCAGGGTGACTCTGGAAACACCATATATTTT.